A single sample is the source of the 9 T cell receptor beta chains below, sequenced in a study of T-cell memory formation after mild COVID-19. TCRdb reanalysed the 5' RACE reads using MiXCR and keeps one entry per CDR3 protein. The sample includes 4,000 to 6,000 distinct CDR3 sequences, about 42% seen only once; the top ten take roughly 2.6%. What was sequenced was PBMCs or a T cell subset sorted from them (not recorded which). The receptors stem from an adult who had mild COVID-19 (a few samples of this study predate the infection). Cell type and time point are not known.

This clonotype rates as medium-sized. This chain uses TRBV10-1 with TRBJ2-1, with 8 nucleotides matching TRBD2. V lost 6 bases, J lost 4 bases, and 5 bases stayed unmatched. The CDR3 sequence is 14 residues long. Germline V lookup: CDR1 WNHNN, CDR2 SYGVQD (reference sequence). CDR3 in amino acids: CASSPGTRYNEQFF. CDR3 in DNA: TGCGCCAGCAGCCCCGGGACTAGGTACAATGAGCAGTTCTTC.

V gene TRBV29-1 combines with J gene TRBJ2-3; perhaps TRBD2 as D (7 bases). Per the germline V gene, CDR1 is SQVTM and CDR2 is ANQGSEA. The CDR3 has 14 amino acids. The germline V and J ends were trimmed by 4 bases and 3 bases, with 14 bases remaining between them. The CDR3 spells CSVGGRGLTDTQYF. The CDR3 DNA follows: TGCAGCGTTGGAGGGCGGGGGCTTACAGATACGCAGTATTTT.

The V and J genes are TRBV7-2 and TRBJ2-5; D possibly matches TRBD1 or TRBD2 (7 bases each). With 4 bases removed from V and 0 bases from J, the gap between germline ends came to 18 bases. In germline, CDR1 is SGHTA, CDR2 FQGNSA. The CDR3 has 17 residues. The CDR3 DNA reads TGTGCCAGCAGCTCCTTCGGGCAGGGGGGGCACCAAGAGACCCAGTACTTC. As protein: CASSSFGQGGHQETQYF.

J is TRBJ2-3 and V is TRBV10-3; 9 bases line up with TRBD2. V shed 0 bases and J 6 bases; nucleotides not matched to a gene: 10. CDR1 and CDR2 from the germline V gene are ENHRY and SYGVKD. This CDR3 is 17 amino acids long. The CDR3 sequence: CAISESALAGWPDTQYF. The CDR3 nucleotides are TGTGCCATCAGTGAGTCTGCACTAGCGGGTTGGCCTGATACGCAGTATTTT.

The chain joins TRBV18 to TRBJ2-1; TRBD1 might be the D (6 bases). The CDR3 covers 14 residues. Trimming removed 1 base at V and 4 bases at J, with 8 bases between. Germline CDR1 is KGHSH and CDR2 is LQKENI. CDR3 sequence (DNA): TGTGCCAGCTCACCACTGGGGGCATACAATGAGCAGTTCTTC. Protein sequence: CASSPLGAYNEQFF. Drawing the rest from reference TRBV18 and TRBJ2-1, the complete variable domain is NAGVMQNPRHLVRRRGQEARLRCSPMKGHSHVYWYRQLPEEGLKFMVYLQKENIIDESGMPKERFSAEFPKEGPSILRIQQVVRGDSAAYFCASSPLGAYNEQFFGPGTRLTVL.

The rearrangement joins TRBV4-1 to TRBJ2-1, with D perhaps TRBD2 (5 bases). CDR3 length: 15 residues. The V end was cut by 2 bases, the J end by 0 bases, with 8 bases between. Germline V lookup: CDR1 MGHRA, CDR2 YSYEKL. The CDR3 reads CASSQSGSSYNEQFF. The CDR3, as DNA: TGCGCCAGCAGCCAATCGGGGAGCTCCTACAATGAGCAGTTCTTC.

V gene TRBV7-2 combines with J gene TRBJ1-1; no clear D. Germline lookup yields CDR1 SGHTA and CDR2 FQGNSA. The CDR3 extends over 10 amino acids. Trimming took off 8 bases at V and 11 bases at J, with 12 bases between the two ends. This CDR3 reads CASGRLGAFF. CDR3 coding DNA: TGTGCCAGCGGGCGGTTGGGGGCTTTCTTT.

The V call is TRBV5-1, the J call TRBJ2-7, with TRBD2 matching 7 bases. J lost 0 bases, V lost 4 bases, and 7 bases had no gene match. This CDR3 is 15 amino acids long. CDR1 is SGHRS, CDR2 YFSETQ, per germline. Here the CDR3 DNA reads TGCGCCAGCAGCCTACTAGCGTCAAACTCCTACGAGCAGTACTTC. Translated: CASSLLASNSYEQYF. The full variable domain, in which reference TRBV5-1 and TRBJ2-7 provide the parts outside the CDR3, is KAGVTQTPRYLIKTRGQQVTLSCSPISGHRSVSWYQQTPGQGLQFLFEYFSETQRNKGNFPGRFSGRQFSNSRSEMNVSTLELGDSALYLCASSLLASNSYEQYFGPGTRLTVT.

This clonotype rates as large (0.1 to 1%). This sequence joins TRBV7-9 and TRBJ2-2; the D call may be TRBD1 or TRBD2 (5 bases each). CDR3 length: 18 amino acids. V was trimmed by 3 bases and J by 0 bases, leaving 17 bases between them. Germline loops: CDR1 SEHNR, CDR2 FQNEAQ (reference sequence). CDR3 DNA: TGTGCCAGCAGCTTTCCTCGGGACGGCATCGCGAACACCGGGGAGCTGTTTTTT. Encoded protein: CASSFPRDGIANTGELFF. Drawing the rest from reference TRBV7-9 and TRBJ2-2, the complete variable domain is DTGVSQNPRHKITKRGQNVTFRCDPISEHNRLYWYRQTLGQGPEFLTYFQNEAQLEKSRLLSDRFSAERPKGSFSTLEIQRTEQGDSAMYLCASSFPRDGIANTGELFFGEGSRLTVL.